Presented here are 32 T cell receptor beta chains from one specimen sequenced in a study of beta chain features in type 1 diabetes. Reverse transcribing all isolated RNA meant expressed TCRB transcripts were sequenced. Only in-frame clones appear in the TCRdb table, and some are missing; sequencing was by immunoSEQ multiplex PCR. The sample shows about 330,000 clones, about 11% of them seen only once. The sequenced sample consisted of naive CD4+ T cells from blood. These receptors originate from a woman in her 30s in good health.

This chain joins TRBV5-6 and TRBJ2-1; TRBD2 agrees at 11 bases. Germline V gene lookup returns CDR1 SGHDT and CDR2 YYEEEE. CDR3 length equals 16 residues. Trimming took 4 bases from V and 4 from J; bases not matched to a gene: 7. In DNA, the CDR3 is TGTGCCAGCAGCGAATCCGGGACTAGCGGTTACAATGAGCAGTTCTTC. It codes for CASSESGTSGYNEQFF.

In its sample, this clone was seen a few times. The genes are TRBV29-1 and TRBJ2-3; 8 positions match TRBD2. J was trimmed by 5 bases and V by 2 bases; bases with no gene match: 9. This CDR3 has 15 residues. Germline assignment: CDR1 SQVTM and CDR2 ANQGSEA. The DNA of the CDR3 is TGCAGCGTTGAAATCGGGGGGCTAGCGGGAGATACGCAGTATTTT. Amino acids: CSVEIGGLAGDTQYF.

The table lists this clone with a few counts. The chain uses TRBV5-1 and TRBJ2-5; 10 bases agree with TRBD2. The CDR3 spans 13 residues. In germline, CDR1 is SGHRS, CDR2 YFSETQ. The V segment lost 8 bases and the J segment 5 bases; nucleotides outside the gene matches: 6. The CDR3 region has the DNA TGCGCCAGAGAGACTAGCGGGTTGGAGACCCAGTACTTC. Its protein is CARETSGLETQYF.

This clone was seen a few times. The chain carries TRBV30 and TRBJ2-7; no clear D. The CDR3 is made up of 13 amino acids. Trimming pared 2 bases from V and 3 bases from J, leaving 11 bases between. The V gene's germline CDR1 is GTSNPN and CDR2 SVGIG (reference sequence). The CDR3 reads CAWSTGLSYEQYF. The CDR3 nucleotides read TGTGCCTGGAGTACCGGGTTAAGCTACGAGCAGTACTTC.

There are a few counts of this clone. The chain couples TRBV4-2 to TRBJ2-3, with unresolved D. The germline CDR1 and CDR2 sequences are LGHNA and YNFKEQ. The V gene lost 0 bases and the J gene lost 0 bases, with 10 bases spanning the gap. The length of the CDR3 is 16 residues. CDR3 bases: TGTGCCAGCAGCCAAGATATGCGGTTTAGCACAGATACGCAGTATTTT. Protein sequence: CASSQDMRFSTDTQYF.

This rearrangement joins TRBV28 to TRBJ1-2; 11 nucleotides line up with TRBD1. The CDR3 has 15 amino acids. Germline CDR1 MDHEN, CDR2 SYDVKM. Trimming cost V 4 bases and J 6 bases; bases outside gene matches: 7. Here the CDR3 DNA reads TGTGCCAGCAGTTCACCCGGGACAGGGGGGAATGGCTACACCTTC. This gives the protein CASSSPGTGGNGYTF.

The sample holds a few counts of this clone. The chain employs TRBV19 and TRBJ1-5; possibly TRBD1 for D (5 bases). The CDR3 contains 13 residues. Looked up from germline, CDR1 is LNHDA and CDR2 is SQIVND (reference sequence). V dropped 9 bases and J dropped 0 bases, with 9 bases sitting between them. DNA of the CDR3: TGTGCCAGCAGACAGTATAGCAATCAGCCCCAGCATTTT. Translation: CASRQYSNQPQHF.

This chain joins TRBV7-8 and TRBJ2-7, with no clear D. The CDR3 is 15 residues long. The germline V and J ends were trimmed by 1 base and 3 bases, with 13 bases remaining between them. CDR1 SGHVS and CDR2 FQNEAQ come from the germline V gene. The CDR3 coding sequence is TGTGCCAGCAGCTTAGTAGACTCACTCGGCTACGAGCAGTACTTC. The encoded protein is CASSLVDSLGYEQYF.

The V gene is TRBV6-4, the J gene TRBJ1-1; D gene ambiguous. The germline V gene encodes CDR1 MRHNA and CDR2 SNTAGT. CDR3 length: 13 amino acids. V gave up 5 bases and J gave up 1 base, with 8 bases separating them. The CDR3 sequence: CASSNTENTEAFF. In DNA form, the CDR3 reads TGTGCCAGCAGTAACACAGAGAACACTGAAGCTTTCTTT.

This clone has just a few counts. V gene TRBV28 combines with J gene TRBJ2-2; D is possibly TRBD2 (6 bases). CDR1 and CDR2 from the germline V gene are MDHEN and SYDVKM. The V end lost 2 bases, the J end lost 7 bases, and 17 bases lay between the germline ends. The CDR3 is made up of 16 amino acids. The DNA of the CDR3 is TGTGCCAGCAGTTTAGCGGGGCGGTTACCCGACGGGGAGCTGTTTTTT. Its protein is CASSLAGRLPDGELFF.

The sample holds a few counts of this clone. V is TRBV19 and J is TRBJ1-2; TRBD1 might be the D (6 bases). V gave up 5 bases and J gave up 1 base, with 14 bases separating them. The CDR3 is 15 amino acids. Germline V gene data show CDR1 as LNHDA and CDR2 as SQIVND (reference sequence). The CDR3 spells CASSWDKANNYGYTF. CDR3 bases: TGTGCCAGTAGTTGGGACAAGGCAAATAACTATGGCTACACCTTC.

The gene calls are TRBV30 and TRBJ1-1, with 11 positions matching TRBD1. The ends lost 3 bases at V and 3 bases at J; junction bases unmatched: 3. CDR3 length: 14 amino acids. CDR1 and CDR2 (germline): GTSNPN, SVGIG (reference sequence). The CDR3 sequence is CAWSSGQGDTEAFF. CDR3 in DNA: TGTGCCTGGAGCTCGGGACAGGGGGACACTGAAGCTTTCTTT.

The CDR3 coding sequence is TGTGCCTGGAAAGGGCTAGCGGGTTTGGAGACCCAGTACTTC. This codes for CAWKGLAGLETQYF. This chain links TRBV30 with TRBJ2-5; 8 bases fit TRBD2. CDR1 and CDR2 (germline): GTSNPN, SVGIG (reference sequence). The CDR3 length is 14 residues. The junction had 9 bases not matched to a gene; V was cut back by 4 bases and J by 5 bases.

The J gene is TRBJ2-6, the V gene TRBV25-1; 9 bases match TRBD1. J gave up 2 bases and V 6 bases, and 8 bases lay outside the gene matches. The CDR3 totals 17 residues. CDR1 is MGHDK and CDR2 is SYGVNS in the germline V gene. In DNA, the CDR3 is TGTGCCAGCAGCGCCCCGGGACAGGGAGCTGGGGCCAACGTCCTGACTTTC. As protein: CASSAPGQGAGANVLTF.

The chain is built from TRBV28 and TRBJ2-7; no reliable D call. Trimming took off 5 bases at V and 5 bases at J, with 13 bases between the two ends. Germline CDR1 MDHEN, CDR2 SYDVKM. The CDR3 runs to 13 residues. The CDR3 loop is CASSSPAGDEQYF. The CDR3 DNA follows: TGTGCCAGCAGTAGTCCGGCAGGTGACGAGCAGTACTTC.

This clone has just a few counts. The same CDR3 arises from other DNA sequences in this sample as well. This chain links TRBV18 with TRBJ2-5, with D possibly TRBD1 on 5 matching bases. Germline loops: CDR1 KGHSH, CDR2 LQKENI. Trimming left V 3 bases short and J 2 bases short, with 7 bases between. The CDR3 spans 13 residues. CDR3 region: CASSPRQQETQYF. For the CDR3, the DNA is TGTGCCAGCTCACCGAGACAGCAAGAGACCCAGTACTTC.

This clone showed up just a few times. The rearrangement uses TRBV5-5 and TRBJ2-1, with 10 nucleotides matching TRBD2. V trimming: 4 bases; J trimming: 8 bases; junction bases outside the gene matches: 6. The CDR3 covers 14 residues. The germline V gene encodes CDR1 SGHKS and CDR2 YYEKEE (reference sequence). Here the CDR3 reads CASSGLAGVYEQFF. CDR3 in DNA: TGTGCCAGCAGCGGGCTAGCGGGAGTATATGAGCAGTTCTTC.

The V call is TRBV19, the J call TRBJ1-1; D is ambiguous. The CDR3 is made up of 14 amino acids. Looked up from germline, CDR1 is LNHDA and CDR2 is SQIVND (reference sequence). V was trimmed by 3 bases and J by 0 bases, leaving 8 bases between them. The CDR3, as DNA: TGTGCCAGTAGTATTGAACCGGTGAACACTGAAGCTTTCTTT. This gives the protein CASSIEPVNTEAFF. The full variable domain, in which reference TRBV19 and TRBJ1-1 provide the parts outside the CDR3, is DGGITQSPKYLFRKEGQNVTLSCEQNLNHDAMYWYRQDPGQGLRLIYYSQIVNDFQKGDIAEGYSVSREKKESFPLTVTSAQKNPTAFYLCASSIEPVNTEAFFGQGTRLTVV.

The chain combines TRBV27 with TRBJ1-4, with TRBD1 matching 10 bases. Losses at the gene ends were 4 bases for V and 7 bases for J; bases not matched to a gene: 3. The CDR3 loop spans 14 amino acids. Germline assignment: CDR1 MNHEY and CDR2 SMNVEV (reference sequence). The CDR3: CASSWDRGGEKLFF. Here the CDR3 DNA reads TGTGCCAGCAGTTGGGACAGGGGCGGTGAAAAACTGTTTTTT.

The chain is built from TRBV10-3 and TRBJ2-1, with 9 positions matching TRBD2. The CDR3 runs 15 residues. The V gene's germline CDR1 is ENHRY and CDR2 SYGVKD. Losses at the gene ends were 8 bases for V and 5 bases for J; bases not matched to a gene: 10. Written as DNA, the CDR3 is TGTGCCATCCTCGGAGGGACTAGCCTAGACAATGAGCAGTTCTTC. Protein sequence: CAILGGTSLDNEQFF.

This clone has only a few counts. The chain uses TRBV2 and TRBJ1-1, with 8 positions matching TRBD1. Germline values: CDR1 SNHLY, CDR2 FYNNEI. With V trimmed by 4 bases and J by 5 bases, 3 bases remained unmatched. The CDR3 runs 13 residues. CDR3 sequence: CASSADRETEAFF. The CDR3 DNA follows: TGTGCCAGCAGTGCGGACAGGGAGACTGAAGCTTTCTTT.

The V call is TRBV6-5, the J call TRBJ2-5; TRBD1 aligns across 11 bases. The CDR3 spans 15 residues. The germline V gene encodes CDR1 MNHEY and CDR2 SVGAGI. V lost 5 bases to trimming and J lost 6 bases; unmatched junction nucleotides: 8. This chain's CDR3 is CASSALGTGGKTQYF. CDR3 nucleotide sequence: TGTGCCAGCAGTGCACTTGGGACAGGGGGGAAGACCCAGTACTTC.

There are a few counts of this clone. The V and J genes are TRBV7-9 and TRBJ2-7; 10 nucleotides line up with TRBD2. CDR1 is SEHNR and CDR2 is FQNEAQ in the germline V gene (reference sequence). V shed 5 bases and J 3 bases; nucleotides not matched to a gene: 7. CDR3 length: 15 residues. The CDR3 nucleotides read TGTGCCAGCAGCGAGCTAGCGGGAGAACGCTACGAGCAGTACTTC. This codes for CASSELAGERYEQYF.

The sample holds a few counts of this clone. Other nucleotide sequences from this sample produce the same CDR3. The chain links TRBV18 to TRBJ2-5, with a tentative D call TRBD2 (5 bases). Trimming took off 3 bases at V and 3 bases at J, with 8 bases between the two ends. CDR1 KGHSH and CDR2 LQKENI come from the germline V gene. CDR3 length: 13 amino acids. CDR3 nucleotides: TGTGCCAGCTCACCGACGGGGAAAGAGACCCAGTACTTC. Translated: CASSPTGKETQYF. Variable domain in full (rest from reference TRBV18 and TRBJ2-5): NAGVMQNPRHLVRRRGQEARLRCSPMKGHSHVYWYRQLPEEGLKFMVYLQKENIIDESGMPKERFSAEFPKEGPSILRIQQVVRGDSAAYFCASSPTGKETQYFGPGTRLLVL.

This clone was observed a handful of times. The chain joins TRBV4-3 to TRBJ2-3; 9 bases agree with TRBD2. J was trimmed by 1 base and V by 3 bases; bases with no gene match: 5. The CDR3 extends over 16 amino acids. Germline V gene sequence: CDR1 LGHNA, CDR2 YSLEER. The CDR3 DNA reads TGCGCCAGCAGCCAGCGTAGCGGGAGCGGCACAGATACGCAGTATTTT. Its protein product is CASSQRSGSGTDTQYF.

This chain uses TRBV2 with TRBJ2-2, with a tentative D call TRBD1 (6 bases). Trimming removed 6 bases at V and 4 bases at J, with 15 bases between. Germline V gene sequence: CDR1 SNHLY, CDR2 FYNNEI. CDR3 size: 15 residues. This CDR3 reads CASRLRDTSTGELFF. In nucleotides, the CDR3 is TGTGCCAGCAGACTCCGGGACACGTCCACCGGGGAGCTGTTTTTT.

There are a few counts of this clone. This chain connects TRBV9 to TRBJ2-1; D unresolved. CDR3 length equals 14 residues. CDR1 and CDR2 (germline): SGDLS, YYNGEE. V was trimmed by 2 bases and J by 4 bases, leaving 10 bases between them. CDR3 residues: CASSVSTGYNEQFF. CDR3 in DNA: TGTGCCAGCAGCGTTAGTACCGGGTACAATGAGCAGTTCTTC.

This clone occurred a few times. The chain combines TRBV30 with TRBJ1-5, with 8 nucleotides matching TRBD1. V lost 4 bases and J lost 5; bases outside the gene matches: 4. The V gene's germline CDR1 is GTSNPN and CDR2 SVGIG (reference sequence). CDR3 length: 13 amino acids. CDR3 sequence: CAWTQQGDQPQHF. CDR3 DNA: TGTGCCTGGACCCAACAGGGGGATCAGCCCCAGCATTTT.

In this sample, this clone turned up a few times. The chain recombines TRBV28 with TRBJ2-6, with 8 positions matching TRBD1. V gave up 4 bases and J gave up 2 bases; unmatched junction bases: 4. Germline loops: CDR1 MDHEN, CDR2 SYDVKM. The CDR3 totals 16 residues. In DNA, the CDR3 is TGTGCCAGCAGTTGGGACAGGTCGACTGGGGCCAACGTCCTGACTTTC. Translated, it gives CASSWDRSTGANVLTF.

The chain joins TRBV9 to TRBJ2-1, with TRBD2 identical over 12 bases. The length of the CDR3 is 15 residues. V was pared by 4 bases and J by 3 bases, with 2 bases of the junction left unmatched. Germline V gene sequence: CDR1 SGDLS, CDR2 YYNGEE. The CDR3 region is CASSRTSGNYNEQFF. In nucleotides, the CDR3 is TGTGCCAGCAGCAGGACTAGCGGGAACTACAATGAGCAGTTCTTC.

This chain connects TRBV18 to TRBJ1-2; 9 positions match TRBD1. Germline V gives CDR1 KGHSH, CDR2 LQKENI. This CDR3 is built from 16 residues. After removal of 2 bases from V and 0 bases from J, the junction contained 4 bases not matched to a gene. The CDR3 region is CASSPGQGLPNYGYTF. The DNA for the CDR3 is TGTGCCAGCTCACCAGGACAGGGGCTACCTAACTATGGCTACACCTTC.

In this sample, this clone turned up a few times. CDR3 coding DNA: TGTGCCAGCAGTTACCAGCGGGGTTACTACGAGCAGTACTTC. Translated: CASSYQRGYYEQYF. The chain links TRBV6-5 to TRBJ2-7, with 7 bases that match TRBD2. With V trimmed by 2 bases and J by 3 bases, 4 bases remained unmatched. The V gene's germline CDR1 is MNHEY and CDR2 SVGAGI. The CDR3 runs 14 residues.